This TCR beta chain was recorded in a study of cytomegalovirus exposure and HLA in healthy donors. About the study: Drawn from HLA-typed donors, about 82 million unique TCRs were held in an early data release.

Study-level points and caveats: When the data were analyzed later, several of the most significant clusters appeared to be linked to common viral pathogens. The investigators catalogued 150 to 200 TCR beta chains as cytomegalovirus-associated. Both high specificity and high sensitivity reportedly marked the classifier's diagnosis of cytomegalovirus status.

CDR3 length: 15 residues. Trimming cost V 0 bases and J 3 bases; bases outside gene matches: 5. Per the germline V gene, CDR1 is SQVTM and CDR2 is ANQGSEA. Researchers ran the PCR with 60 Vbeta and 13 Jbeta primers. Measured with immunoSEQ multiplex PCR; TCRdb has only the in-frame clones, and not every one. The repertoire holds 250,000 to 350,000 clones, with more than 80% as singletons. With respect to this clone: The antigen is not known.

This clonotype originated in a man in his forties or fifties in good health and CMV-seropositive. The chain joins TRBV29-1 to TRBJ2-1; 7 bases fit TRBD1. The sample consisted of PBMCs. CDR3 sequence reads: CSVEDSQGVYNEQFF. The CDR3 DNA reads as TGCAGCGTTGAAGACTCGCAGGGGGTCTACAATGAGCAGTTCTTC.